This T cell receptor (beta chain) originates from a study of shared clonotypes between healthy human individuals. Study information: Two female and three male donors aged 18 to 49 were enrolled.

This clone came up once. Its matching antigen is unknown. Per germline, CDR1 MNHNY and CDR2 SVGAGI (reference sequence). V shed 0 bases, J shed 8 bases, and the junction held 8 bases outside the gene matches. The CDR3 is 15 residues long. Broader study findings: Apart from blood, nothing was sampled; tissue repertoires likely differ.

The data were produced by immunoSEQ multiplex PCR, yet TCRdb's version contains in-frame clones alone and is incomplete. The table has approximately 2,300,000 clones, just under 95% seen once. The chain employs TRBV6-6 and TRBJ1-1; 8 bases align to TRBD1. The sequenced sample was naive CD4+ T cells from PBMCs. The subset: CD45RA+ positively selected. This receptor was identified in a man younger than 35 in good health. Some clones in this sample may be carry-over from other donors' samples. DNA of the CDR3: TGTGCCAGCAGTTACTCGATTTATGGGGACAGGGAAGCTTTCTTT. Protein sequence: CASSYSIYGDREAFF.